Shown below are 23 T cell receptor beta chains from a single sample sequenced in a study of T-cell memory formation after mild COVID-19. TCRdb passed the 5' RACE reads through MiXCR, listing each CDR3 protein once. The sample lists roughly 380,000 distinct CDR3 sequences; around 30% were seen once. Input material: PBMCs or a T cell subset sorted from them (not recorded which). These receptors originate from an adult woman who had mild COVID-19 (a few samples of this study predate the infection). Cell type and time point are not known.

The V call is TRBV4-1, the J call TRBJ2-2; no clear D gene. With 1 base removed from V and 9 bases from J, the gap between germline ends came to 9 bases. The CDR3 is made up of 13 amino acids. The germline V gene encodes CDR1 MGHRA and CDR2 YSYEKL. This chain's CDR3 is CASSQGLGRELFF. CDR3 sequence (DNA): TGCGCCAGCAGCCAAGGTCTGGGTCGGGAGCTGTTTTTT.

The genes are TRBV11-2 and TRBJ2-1, with 7 bases matching TRBD1. This CDR3 region has 17 residues. Looked up from germline, CDR1 is SGHAT and CDR2 is FQNNGV. Trimming cost V 4 bases and J 7 bases; bases outside gene matches: 16. CDR3 sequence: CASSSTLDRVERNEQFF. The CDR3 DNA sequence: TGTGCCAGCAGCTCCACACTAGACAGGGTAGAAAGGAATGAGCAGTTCTTC.

The chain is built from TRBV5-1 and TRBJ1-2; 8 nucleotides align to TRBD1. The CDR3 totals 15 residues. Trimming removed 4 bases from V and 7 bases from J; junction bases left unmatched: 12. Germline-derived CDR1 and CDR2 are SGHRS and YFSETQ. The CDR3 region is CASSLDGQGASGYTF. Written as DNA, the CDR3 is TGCGCCAGCAGCCTCGACGGACAGGGAGCATCTGGCTACACCTTC.

This clonotype has only a few counts. The gene calls are TRBV27 and TRBJ1-3; 8 nucleotides line up with TRBD1. The CDR3 spans 17 residues. The J segment lost 6 bases and the V segment lost 5 bases, leaving 15 bases of the junction unmatched. Germline CDR1 is MNHEY and CDR2 is SMNVEV (reference sequence). Here the CDR3 reads CASSPFTGTGQKNTIYF. The CDR3 DNA sequence: TGTGCCAGCAGTCCGTTTACCGGGACAGGACAGAAAAACACCATATATTTT.

This clonotype appeared many times. The genes are TRBV4-1 and TRBJ2-7; D uncertain. The germline CDR1 and CDR2 sequences are MGHRA and YSYEKL. Trimming shortened V by 4 bases and J by 1 base, and 11 bases separated the two germline ends. This CDR3 region has 14 residues. CDR3 in amino acids: CASSPLTGSYEQYF. The CDR3 DNA is TGCGCCAGCAGCCCCTTAACCGGGTCCTACGAGCAGTACTTC.

This chain connects TRBV6-2 or TRBV6-3 to TRBJ2-2; 7 bases line up with TRBD2. Germline loops: CDR1 MNHEY, CDR2 SVGEGT. This CDR3 is built from 15 residues. V was clipped by 6 bases and J by 5 bases; unmatched bases: 9. CDR3 in DNA: TGTGCCAGCAGCAAAGGAATGGGGGGGACCGGGGAGCTGTTTTTT. It is translated as CASSKGMGGTGELFF.

The CDR3 DNA follows: TGTGCCAGCAGCTTAATAGCGGGGGGGCCTAATAACAATGAGCAGTTCTTC. It yields the protein CASSLIAGGPNNNEQFF. The chain uses TRBV7-8 and TRBJ2-1; 11 bases are a match to TRBD2. The V gene end was trimmed by 2 bases and the J gene end by 5 bases; junction bases not matched to a gene: 8. The V gene's germline CDR1 is SGHVS and CDR2 FQNEAQ. The CDR3 is made up of 17 amino acids.

This chain links TRBV19 with TRBJ1-5; D remains unclear. Deletions cut 4 bases from V and 10 bases from J, with 17 bases between. CDR1 is LNHDA and CDR2 is SQIVND in the germline V gene (reference sequence). This CDR3 has 14 residues. As DNA, the CDR3 is TGTGCCAGTAGTACCCTGGATGGTAACCCACCCCAGCATTTT. Amino acids: CASSTLDGNPPQHF.

The chain is built from TRBV7-8 and TRBJ2-3; 11 bases match TRBD2. The CDR3 covers 17 residues. V was clipped by 0 bases and J by 2 bases; unmatched bases: 4. In germline, CDR1 is SGHVS, CDR2 FQNEAQ. CDR3 nucleotide sequence: TGTGCCAGCAGCTTAGCGGGGACTAGCGGATACACAGATACGCAGTATTTT. Translation: CASSLAGTSGYTDTQYF.

This chain joins TRBV5-1 and TRBJ2-7; 9 bases fit TRBD1. Germline V gene data show CDR1 as SGHRS and CDR2 as YFSETQ. The CDR3 spans 17 residues. V lost 3 bases and J lost 2; bases outside the gene matches: 12. The CDR3 loop is CASSSPGQGRSAYEQYF. CDR3 nucleotides: TGCGCCAGCAGCTCCCCGGGACAGGGAAGATCCGCCTACGAGCAGTACTTC.

The chain combines TRBV20-1 with TRBJ2-7; 9 positions agree with TRBD1. Germline loops: CDR1 DFQATT, CDR2 SNEGSKA (reference sequence). The CDR3 runs to 14 residues. Trimming took 5 bases from V and 0 from J; bases not matched to a gene: 5. CDR3 sequence reads: CSAEGQGSSYEQYF. CDR3 DNA: TGCAGTGCTGAAGGACAGGGGAGCTCCTACGAGCAGTACTTC.

The V call is TRBV2, the J call TRBJ2-3, with 9 bases fitting TRBD2. The CDR3 has 15 amino acids. V shed 6 bases, J shed 3 bases, and the junction held 7 bases outside the gene matches. Germline V lookup: CDR1 SNHLY, CDR2 FYNNEI. The CDR3 nucleotides read TGTGCCAGCAGGGCGAGCGGGAGGCTTACAGATACGCAGTATTTT. Protein: CASRASGRLTDTQYF.

J is TRBJ1-2 and V is TRBV9, with a weak D call TRBD1 (5 bases). Germline V CDR1 and CDR2: SGDLS, YYNGEE. V lost 3 bases and J lost 5, with 11 bases in between. This CDR3 has 13 residues. CDR3 residues: CASSAGALYGYTF. The CDR3 nucleotides are TGTGCCAGCAGCGCCGGGGCCTTATATGGCTACACCTTC.

This clonotype appeared a few times. The chain uses TRBV5-5 and TRBJ2-3, with TRBD2 identical over 10 bases. This CDR3 spans 16 amino acids. Trimming cost V 4 bases and J 3 bases; bases outside gene matches: 8. Per germline, CDR1 SGHKS and CDR2 YYEKEE (reference sequence). CDR3 DNA: TGTGCCAGCAGCGGAGCGGGAGGGCGGGTGACAGATACGCAGTATTTT. Translated: CASSGAGGRVTDTQYF.

The gene calls are TRBV29-1 and TRBJ2-5; 7 nucleotides line up with TRBD1. The V gene end was trimmed by 0 bases and the J gene end by 2 bases; junction bases not matched to a gene: 0. The CDR3 runs 13 residues. Per germline, CDR1 SQVTM and CDR2 ANQGSEA. CDR3: CSVEETGQETQYF. The CDR3 DNA reads TGCAGCGTTGAAGAGACAGGGCAAGAGACCCAGTACTTC.

The rearrangement links TRBV6-2 or TRBV6-3 to TRBJ2-7; D not certain. Trimming took off 5 bases at V and 6 bases at J, with 14 bases between the two ends. Germline V CDR1 and CDR2: MNHEY, SVGEGT. The length of the CDR3 is 13 residues. CDR3 nucleotide sequence: TGTGCCAGCAGTGAGTCATACATGCCCGAGCAGTACTTC. It specifies CASSESYMPEQYF.

The chain combines TRBV4-3 with TRBJ2-7, with D possibly being TRBD1 (7 bases). Looked up from germline, CDR1 is LGHNA and CDR2 is YSLEER. The CDR3 contains 17 residues. Between the trimmed V and J ends, which lost 0 bases and 4 bases, there was a span of 19 bases. CDR3 in amino acids: CASSQDKGGGGGYEQYF. CDR3 in DNA: TGCGCCAGCAGCCAAGATAAGGGAGGAGGGGGCGGTTACGAGCAGTACTTC.

This clonotype was detected a few times. V is TRBV29-1 and J is TRBJ2-7; TRBD1 is a possible D gene (5 bases). V lost 7 bases and J 2 bases, leaving 15 bases between the germline ends. The CDR3 totals 13 residues. Per the germline V gene, CDR1 is SQVTM and CDR2 is ANQGSEA. The chain's CDR3 is CSAVQTATYEQYF. CDR3 nucleotide sequence: TGCAGCGCAGTGCAGACAGCGACCTACGAGCAGTACTTC.

CDR3 sequence: CASSLRTGDHNEQFF. CDR3 nucleotide sequence: TGTGCCAGCAGTTTAAGGACAGGGGACCACAATGAGCAGTTCTTC. The V call is TRBV12-3 or TRBV12-4, the J call TRBJ2-1, with TRBD1 identical over 9 bases. Trimming at V came to 2 bases and at J to 5 bases, leaving 4 bases not matched to a gene. The CDR3 runs to 15 residues.

The chain carries TRBV6-2 or TRBV6-3 and TRBJ2-5, with TRBD1 matching over 10 bases. V dropped 2 bases and J dropped 2; count of bases not matched to a gene: 5. CDR1 and CDR2 from the germline V gene are MNHEY and SVGEGT. This CDR3 has 16 residues. Here the CDR3 DNA reads TGTGCCAGCAGTTACGGGGGGACAGGGGATCAAGAGACCCAGTACTTC. Protein sequence: CASSYGGTGDQETQYF.

CDR3 bases: TGTGCCAGCCACCACGGACTAGCGGCCGAGACCCAGTACTTC. Its translation is CASHHGLAAETQYF. The chain combines TRBV6-2 or TRBV6-3 with TRBJ2-5; 10 bases line up with TRBD2. There are 14 residues in the CDR3. Per the germline V gene, CDR1 is MNHEY and CDR2 is SVGEGT. V shed 8 bases and J 5 bases; nucleotides not matched to a gene: 8.

The rearrangement uses TRBV9 and TRBJ1-3, with TRBD1 matching 9 bases. CDR1 and CDR2 (germline): SGDLS, YYNGEE. The CDR3 is made up of 16 amino acids. With 3 bases clipped from V and 2 bases from J, the junction kept 6 bases outside the gene matches. The CDR3 DNA follows: TGTGCCAGCAGCGGCGGACAGGGGAGGCCTGGAAACACCATATATTTT. Translated: CASSGGQGRPGNTIYF.

This clonotype occurred a few times. J is TRBJ2-1 and V is TRBV24-1, with 9 bases aligning to TRBD2. Trimming cost V 4 bases and J 15 bases; bases outside gene matches: 9. Germline V gene sequence: CDR1 KGHDR, CDR2 SFDVKD. The CDR3 contains 13 residues. CDR3 bases: TGTGCCACCAGTGACCCTAGCGGGAACCCACGGTTCTTC. This encodes CATSDPSGNPRFF.